This TCR beta chain was captured by sequencing in a study of shared clonotypes between healthy human individuals. Sequencing was performed with immunoSEQ multiplex PCR; in TCRdb, only in-frame clones are kept and a portion is missing. The data contain about 2.4 million clones, approximately 92% of them singletons. CD45RA-negative memory and CD45RA+ naive subsets were split from the CD4+ cells. The CDR3 has 17 residues. CDR1 and CDR2 from the germline V gene are GTSNPN and SVGIG (reference sequence). V lost 0 bases, J lost 2 bases, and 17 bases lay in between. The sample taken for sequencing was naive CD4+ T cells sorted from blood. Subset defined: CD45RA+ positively selected. The TCR originated in a man aged 18 to 29 in good health. V usage is TRBV30 and J usage is TRBJ1-5; D call uncertain. The CDR3 sequence is CAWSVTLPGNRNQPQHF. The CDR3, as DNA: TGTGCCTGGAGTGTAACTCTGCCAGGTAATCGCAATCAGCCCCAGCATTTT.